The rows below give T cell receptor beta chains drawn from one sample of a study of T cell changes during pregnancy in multiple sclerosis. The repertoire was sequenced with immunoSEQ multiplex PCR; TCRdb's copy has only in-frame clones and lacks some. The sample comprises more than 35,000 clones, 80% to 95% of which are singletons, and approximately 0.41% rests with the top ten. The specimen comprised CD4+ T cells from peripheral blood mononuclear cells, sampled in the third trimester of pregnancy. The receptors were sampled from a female donor in good health, enrolled as a control in a pregnancy study. Each CDR3 is given with its conserved first and last residue. The order of the fields is clone size, V gene, J gene, D gene, CDR3 protein, CDR3 DNA. D genes are given only for firm matches. Expanded clones get a size class; other rows say once, few or many, or leave the size out.

>few|TRBV15|TRBJ1-4|TRBD1
CATSRRTGEKLFF
TGTGCCACCAGCAGGCGGACAGGGGAAAAACTGTTTTTT
>NA|TRBV19|TRBJ2-4|TRBD1
CASSIEPGQALAKNIQYF
TGTGCCAGTAGTATAGAACCTGGACAGGCTCTAGCCAAAAACATTCAGTACTTC
>NA|TRBV9|TRBJ2-7|TRBD2
CASSVGRGGLYEQYF
TGTGCCAGCAGCGTAGGGCGGGGGGGCTTGTACGAGCAGTACTTC
>NA|TRBV19|TRBJ2-1|TRBD1
CASRGQGIPYNEQFF
TGTGCCAGTAGAGGACAGGGGATCCCCTACAATGAGCAGTTCTTC
>NA|TRBV6-6|TRBJ1-4|NA
CASSYVGAEKLFF
TGTGCCAGCAGTTACGTGGGCGCTGAAAAACTGTTTTTT
>NA|TRBV7-8|TRBJ2-1|NA
CASSLELGAYNEQFF
TGTGCCAGCAGCTTAGAACTGGGGGCTTACAATGAGCAGTTCTTC
>NA|TRBV28|TRBJ2-1|TRBD2
CASTPGGAYNEQFF
TGTGCCAGCACTCCTGGGGGGGCCTACAATGAGCAGTTCTTC
>NA|TRBV25-1|TRBJ2-1|NA
CASSELRGGSYNEQFF
TGTGCCAGCAGTGAATTAAGGGGGGGGTCCTACAATGAGCAGTTCTTC
>NA|TRBV30|TRBJ1-5|TRBD1
CAWSGETGAQPQHF
TGTGCCTGGAGTGGGGAGACAGGGGCTCAGCCCCAGCATTTT
>NA|TRBV5-1|TRBJ1-6|TRBD1
CASSSSGQHNSPLHF
TGCGCCAGCAGCTCCTCGGGACAGCATAATTCACCCCTCCACTTT
>once|TRBV6-1|TRBJ2-3|TRBD1
CAIVPGQGVTDTQYF
TGTGCCATAGTACCGGGACAGGGGGTAACAGATACGCAGTATTTT
>NA|TRBV27|TRBJ2-5|TRBD1
CASSLYPDRGRTETQYF
TGTGCCAGCAGTTTATACCCCGACAGGGGGCGCACAGAGACCCAGTACTTC
>NA|TRBV6-9|TRBJ2-2|TRBD1
CASMEGQGATGELFF
TGTGCCAGCATGGAGGGACAGGGTGCAACCGGGGAGCTGTTTTTT
>NA|TRBV19|TRBJ1-2|NA
CASSIFEYSGYTF
TGTGCCAGTAGTATTTTTGAGTACAGTGGCTACACCTTC
>NA|TRBV6-6|TRBJ1-2|NA
CASSWGGGYTF
TGTGCCAGCAGTTGGGGGGGAGGCTACACCTTC
>NA|TRBV5-1|TRBJ1-2|NA
CASSYDSYGYTF
TGCGCCAGCAGCTACGACTCCTATGGCTACACCTTC
>NA|TRBV6-5|TRBJ2-5|NA
CASSYSAGRKTQYF
TGTGCCAGCAGTTACTCCGCGGGACGAAAGACCCAGTACTTC
>NA|TRBV28|TRBJ2-7|TRBD1
CASETGGRIYEQYF
TGTGCCAGCGAAACAGGGGGCCGGATCTACGAGCAGTACTTC
>NA|TRBV30|TRBJ1-2|NA
CAWSGTGLSGYTF
TGTGCCTGGAGTGGTACAGGGTTAAGTGGCTACACCTTC
>NA|TRBV28|TRBJ2-1|NA
CASSLGGSSYNEQFF
TGTGCCAGCAGTTTGGGTGGGAGCTCCTACAATGAGCAGTTCTTC
>NA|TRBV7-2|TRBJ2-5|NA
CASSPLGGALGETQYF
TGTGCCAGCAGCCCCCTGGGGGGGGCGCTTGGAGAGACCCAGTACTTC
>NA|TRBV4-2|TRBJ2-5|NA
CASSQDWRGLQETQYF
TGTGCCAGCAGCCAAGATTGGCGGGGGCTACAAGAGACCCAGTACTTC
>NA|TRBV7-2|TRBJ2-3|TRBD1
CASSPGQGRDTQYF
TGTGCCAGCAGCCCAGGACAGGGGAGGGATACGCAGTATTTT
>NA|TRBV7-2|TRBJ2-7|NA
CASSVEQGPYEQYF
TGTGCCAGCAGCGTGGAACAGGGCCCCTACGAGCAGTACTTC
>NA|TRBV4-3|TRBJ2-7|TRBD2
CASSPQAGETYEQYF
TGCGCCAGCAGCCCCCAGGCGGGAGAGACCTACGAGCAGTACTTC
>NA|TRBV19|TRBJ2-2|NA
CASTTQKFPTGELFF
TGTGCCAGTACCACACAGAAATTTCCCACCGGGGAGCTGTTTTTT
>NA|TRBV2|TRBJ2-3|NA
CASSVGGSTDTQYF
TGTGCCAGCAGTGTAGGCGGAAGCACAGATACGCAGTATTTT
>NA|TRBV6-5|TRBJ1-2|NA
CASSPGHNYGYTF
TGTGCCAGCAGCCCCGGTCACAACTATGGCTACACCTTC
>NA|TRBV9|TRBJ2-5|NA
CASSPRRDRRETQYF
TGTGCCAGCAGCCCACGGAGGGACAGAAGAGAGACCCAGTACTTC
>few|TRBV7-2|TRBJ1-6|NA
CASSLNLQGYSPLHF
TGTGCCAGCAGCTTAAACCTCCAGGGTTATTCACCCCTCCACTTT
>NA|TRBV5-1|TRBJ1-2|NA
CASSSLSTSTGGYTF
TGCGCCAGCAGCTCCCTTAGCACCTCAACGGGGGGCTACACCTTC
>few|TRBV25-1|TRBJ1-6|NA
CASSELLTSSPLHF
TGTGCCAGCAGTGAACTGCTGACAAGTTCACCCCTCCACTTT
>NA|TRBV6-5|TRBJ2-7|TRBD1
CASSYSGTGEKQYF
TGTGCCAGCAGTTACTCCGGGACAGGGGAGAAGCAGTACTTC
>NA|TRBV6-5|TRBJ1-2|NA
CASSYSMQGYGYTF
TGTGCCAGCAGTTACTCGATGCAGGGTTATGGCTACACCTTC
>NA|TRBV5-1|TRBJ1-6|NA
CASSFSRASSYNSPLHF
TGCGCCAGCAGCTTTTCCAGGGCGAGCTCCTATAATTCACCCCTCCACTTT
>NA|TRBV6-1|TRBJ1-1|NA
CASRNIQGMNTEAFF
TGTGCCAGCAGAAATATTCAGGGTATGAACACTGAAGCTTTCTTT
>NA|TRBV6-5|TRBJ1-5|NA
CASSRRAYSNQPQHF
TGTGCCAGCAGTCGCAGGGCCTATAGCAATCAGCCCCAGCATTTT
>NA|TRBV5-6|TRBJ1-1|TRBD1
CASSSTGTGGEAFF
TGTGCCAGCAGCAGTACCGGGACAGGGGGCGAAGCTTTCTTT
>NA|TRBV5-4|TRBJ2-1|TRBD1
CASSLLGGTHNEQFF
TGTGCCAGCAGCTTGTTAGGGGGCACCCACAATGAGCAGTTCTTC
>NA|TRBV6-5|TRBJ1-1|NA
CASSYSGGTGAEAFF
TGTGCCAGCAGTTACTCGGGAGGGACTGGCGCTGAAGCTTTCTTT
>NA|TRBV30|TRBJ1-3|NA
CAWSVRGTGNTIYF
TGTGCCTGGAGTGTAAGAGGGACTGGAAACACCATATATTTT
>NA|TRBV6-1|TRBJ2-7|NA
CASSVGTWVSGYEQYF
TGTGCCAGCAGTGTTGGGACTTGGGTCAGCGGTTACGAGCAGTACTTC
>NA|TRBV29-1|TRBJ1-1|TRBD1
CSVYGQGRTEAFF
TGCAGCGTCTACGGACAGGGTCGGACTGAAGCTTTCTTT
>NA|TRBV11-2|TRBJ2-3|NA
CASSLRVDSPTDTQYF
TGTGCCAGCAGCTTAAGGGTGGACAGCCCCACAGATACGCAGTATTTT
>NA|TRBV4-3|TRBJ1-6|NA
CASSYASSYNSPLHF
TGCGCCAGCAGTTACGCTAGCTCCTATAATTCACCCCTCCACTTT
>NA|TRBV7-9|TRBJ2-4|NA
CASSFHSGKNIQYF
TGTGCCAGCAGCTTTCACTCGGGCAAAAACATTCAGTACTTC
>NA|TRBV5-6|TRBJ2-7|TRBD1
CASSLGQGAREQYF
TGTGCCAGCAGCTTGGGACAGGGGGCGAGGGAGCAGTACTTC
>NA|TRBV11-3|TRBJ2-7|TRBD1
CASSLGGQGYEQYF
TGTGCCAGCAGCTTAGGTGGACAGGGCTACGAGCAGTACTTC